This TCR beta chain was sequenced for a study of cytomegalovirus exposure and HLA in healthy donors. PCR used 60 Vbeta primers and 13 Jbeta primers. The table came from immunoSEQ multiplex PCR; TCRdb's copy has only in-frame clones and leaves some out. Here the sample spans under 150,000 clones, approximately 70% being singletons. This CDR3 has 15 amino acids. Unmatched junction bases numbered 10, after V lost 8 bases and J lost 7 bases. From germline, CDR1 is WSHSY and CDR2 SAAADI. The clonotype comes from a human donor in good health. Sequenced material: PBMCs. The V and J genes are TRBV10-2 and TRBJ2-1; 11 nucleotides match TRBD2. The CDR3 region is CASLGLAGGSNEQFF. DNA of the CDR3: TGCGCCAGCTTAGGTCTAGCGGGAGGTAGTAATGAGCAGTTCTTC.